This TCR beta chain was recorded in a study of shared clonotypes between healthy human individuals. Per the authors' pipeline: ImmunoSEQ output held junction-only sequences without quality scores, so filtering differed. The repertoire was sequenced with immunoSEQ multiplex PCR; TCRdb's copy has only in-frame clones and lacks some. V, J and clone size are taken as reported in that table, and D and trimming were inferred from the DNA itself. This table holds about 2.4 million clones, 93% found once. This CDR3 is 13 amino acids long. V was shortened by 7 bases and J by 4 bases, with 13 bases between the two germline ends. Germline CDR1 reads SNHLY; CDR2 reads FYNNEI. There were only Caucasian adults among the donors, and all lived in Nashville, Tennessee.

The V and J genes are TRBV2 and TRBJ1-2; TRBD1 is a possible D gene (5 bases). The sample consisted of naive CD4+ T cells from PBMCs. The subset here: CD45RA+ positively selected. The source of this sequence is a man aged 18 to 30 in good health. Some clones in this sample may be carry-over from other donors' samples. The chain's CDR3 is CASTPPGTYGYTF. The CDR3 DNA follows: TGTGCCAGCACCCCACCTGGGACCTATGGCTACACCTTC.